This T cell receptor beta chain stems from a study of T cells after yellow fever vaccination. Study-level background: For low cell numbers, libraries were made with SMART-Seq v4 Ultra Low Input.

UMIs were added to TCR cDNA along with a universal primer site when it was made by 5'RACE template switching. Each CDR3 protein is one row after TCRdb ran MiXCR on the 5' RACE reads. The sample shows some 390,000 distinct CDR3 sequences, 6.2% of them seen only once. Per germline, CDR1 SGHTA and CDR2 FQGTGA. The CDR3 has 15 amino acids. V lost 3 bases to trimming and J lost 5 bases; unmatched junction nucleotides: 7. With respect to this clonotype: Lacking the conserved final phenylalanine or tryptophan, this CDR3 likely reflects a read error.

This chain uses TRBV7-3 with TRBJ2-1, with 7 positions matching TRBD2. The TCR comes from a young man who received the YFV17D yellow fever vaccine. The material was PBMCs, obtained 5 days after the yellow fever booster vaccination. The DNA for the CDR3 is TGTGCCAGCAGCTTCACCGGGACTACCGACAATGAGCAGTTCTCC. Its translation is CASSFTGTTDNEQFS.